Shown below are 21 T cell receptor beta chains from a single sample sequenced in a study of OX40 agonist ivuxolimab in advanced cancers. Some clones are missing from TCRdb's copy, which holds only in-frame ones; the method was immunoSEQ multiplex PCR. The sample records 55,000 to 65,000 clones, nearly 90% being singletons. This specimen was CD4+ or CD8+ T cells sorted from blood, taken in a trial of the OX40 agonist ivuxolimab. The source is an adult with an advanced solid tumor such as melanoma, head and neck, liver or kidney cancer.

The chain employs TRBV7-2 and TRBJ2-3, with 15 positions matching TRBD2. Germline V gene data show CDR1 as SGHTA and CDR2 as FQGNSA. Trimming at V came to 3 bases and at J to 4 bases, leaving 2 bases not matched to a gene. The CDR3 runs to 16 residues. The chain's CDR3 is CASSFGTSGGPDTQYF. CDR3 nucleotides: TGTGCCAGCAGCTTTGGGACTAGCGGGGGGCCAGATACGCAGTATTTT.

This chain connects TRBV19 to TRBJ2-2, with 10 bases fitting TRBD1. The CDR3 is 14 residues long. Trimming took 9 bases from V and 1 from J; bases not matched to a gene: 2. CDR1 is LNHDA, CDR2 SQIVND, per germline (reference sequence). CDR3 protein: CASRDRGNTGELFF. For the CDR3, the DNA is TGTGCCAGCCGGGACAGGGGGAACACCGGGGAGCTGTTTTTT.

The gene calls are TRBV7-3 and TRBJ1-2; weak D call: TRBD1 (5 bases). V was cut by 5 bases and J by 5 bases, with 15 bases left in between. The CDR3 loop spans 14 amino acids. CDR1 and CDR2 from the germline V gene are SGHTA and FQGTGA. The DNA of the CDR3 is TGTGCCAGCAGCGGAGGCCCGGGGGATTATGGCTACACCTTC. This sequence encodes CASSGGPGDYGYTF.

CDR3 protein: CASALPSGANTGELFF. CDR3 bases: TGTGCTAGTGCCCTCCCCTCCGGGGCGAACACCGGGGAGCTGTTTTTT. This chain joins TRBV12-5 and TRBJ2-2; D perhaps matches TRBD2 (5 bases). This CDR3 has 16 residues. Germline CDR1 reads LGHNT; CDR2 reads FRNRAP. V lost 7 bases and J lost 0, with 15 bases in between.

The chain couples TRBV5-6 to TRBJ1-6, with D uncertain. The ends were cut back, 7 bases at V and 8 bases at J, with 10 bases in the middle. This CDR3 spans 12 amino acids. CDR1 and CDR2 from the germline V gene are SGHDT and YYEEEE. CDR3 amino acids: CASQDDYSPLHF. CDR3 bases: TGTGCCAGCCAGGATGACTATTCACCCCTCCACTTT.

V is TRBV5-6 and J is TRBJ1-4, with a possible D match to TRBD1 (5 bases). The germline V gene encodes CDR1 SGHDT and CDR2 YYEEEE. CDR3 length: 16 residues. The V and J ends lost 0 bases and 7 bases respectively, with 16 bases between them. Here the CDR3 DNA reads TGTGCCAGCAGCTTGGGGGGGGTCCGAACCCTTGAAAAACTGTTTTTT. Its protein product is CASSLGGVRTLEKLFF.

The CDR3 loop is CSVEGQGGYEQYF. CDR3 DNA: TGCAGCGTTGAAGGCCAGGGGGGCTACGAGCAGTACTTC. The chain has TRBV29-1 and TRBJ2-7, with a tentative D call TRBD1 (7 bases). The CDR3 runs to 13 residues. Trimming removed 1 base at V and 3 bases at J, with 10 bases between. In germline, CDR1 is SQVTM, CDR2 ANQGSEA.

The rearrangement joins TRBV19 to TRBJ2-7; D uncertain. Trimming took off 6 bases at V and 0 bases at J, with 15 bases between the two ends. CDR1 and CDR2 from the germline V gene are LNHDA and SQIVND (reference sequence). The CDR3 has 15 amino acids. CDR3 residues: CASRTRVTSSYEQYF. The CDR3 DNA reads TGTGCCAGTAGGACGCGTGTAACCTCCTCCTACGAGCAGTACTTC.

This chain joins TRBV6-5 and TRBJ1-1; D perhaps matches TRBD1 (5 bases). Trimming removed 2 bases at V and 5 bases at J, with 9 bases between. The CDR3 totals 13 residues. The V gene's germline CDR1 is MNHEY and CDR2 SVGAGI. This chain's CDR3 is CASSYRGRTEAFF. The CDR3 DNA follows: TGTGCCAGCAGTTACAGGGGACGGACTGAAGCTTTCTTT.

The chain combines TRBV18 with TRBJ2-3; TRBD2 agrees at 9 bases. CDR1 and CDR2 from the germline V gene are KGHSH and LQKENI. The CDR3 is made up of 17 amino acids. V was clipped by 3 bases and J by 2 bases; unmatched bases: 9. The CDR3 sequence is CASSPRATSGSTDTQYF. The DNA for the CDR3 is TGTGCCAGCTCACCCCGAGCGACTAGCGGCTCCACAGATACGCAGTATTTT.

This rearrangement joins TRBV5-1 to TRBJ2-7, with D perhaps given as TRBD1 or TRBD2 (5 bases each). The V gene's germline CDR1 is SGHRS and CDR2 YFSETQ. V was clipped by 4 bases and J by 3 bases, with 20 bases between them. The CDR3 contains 16 residues. The CDR3 nucleotides read TGCGCCAGCAGCCTTCTCCGGGGACCGAGGGACTACGAGCAGTACTTC. It specifies CASSLLRGPRDYEQYF.

This chain joins TRBV15 and TRBJ1-3; 8 nucleotides agree with TRBD1. Trimming at V came to 8 bases and at J to 4 bases, leaving 7 bases not matched to a gene. Germline CDR1 and CDR2: LNHNV and YYDKDF (reference sequence). The CDR3 is 14 residues long. The CDR3 sequence is CATPPGQEGNTIYF. Written as DNA, the CDR3 is TGTGCCACCCCACCGGGACAGGAGGGAAACACCATATATTTT.

The CDR3 sequence: CASSELFSGNTIYF. The CDR3 DNA is TGTGCCAGCAGCGAACTCTTCTCTGGAAACACCATATATTTT. The J gene is TRBJ1-3, the V gene TRBV7-2; D unclear. The CDR3 is 14 residues long. Trimming stripped 5 bases from V and 0 bases from J, with 8 bases between. Germline V gene data show CDR1 as SGHTA and CDR2 as FQGNSA.

This sequence joins TRBV5-4 and TRBJ1-1; 7 bases match TRBD1. From germline, CDR1 is SGHNT and CDR2 YYREEE (reference sequence). With V trimmed by 3 bases and J by 4 bases, 12 bases remained unmatched. The CDR3 sequence is 16 residues long. CDR3 sequence (DNA): TGTGCCAGCAGCTCCGGGACAGTCTATCGCGGCACTGAAGCTTTCTTT. Amino acids: CASSSGTVYRGTEAFF.

CDR3 loop: CASSPTGYEQFF. The CDR3 region has the DNA TGTGCCAGCAGCCCCACGGGTTATGAGCAGTTCTTC. The chain is built from TRBV7-7 and TRBJ2-1; D not resolved. The V and J ends lost 5 bases and 8 bases respectively, with 10 bases between them. The CDR3 is 12 residues long. CDR1 is SSHAT, CDR2 FNYEAQ, per germline (reference sequence).

The chain has TRBV7-3 and TRBJ1-4; D gene unclear. Germline loops: CDR1 SGHTA, CDR2 FQGTGA. V was clipped by 2 bases and J by 5 bases, with 6 bases between them. The length of the CDR3 is 13 residues. The CDR3 DNA follows: TGTGCCAGCAGCTTAGACGAAAATGAAAAACTGTTTTTT. It is translated as CASSLDENEKLFF. The full variable domain, in which reference TRBV7-3 and TRBJ1-4 provide the parts outside the CDR3, is GAGVSQTPSNKVTEKGKYVELRCDPISGHTALYWYRQSLGQGPEFLIYFQGTGAADDSGLPNDRFFAVRPEGSVSTLKIQRTERGDSAVYLCASSLDENEKLFFGSGTQLSVL.

The chain joins TRBV6-5 to TRBJ1-5; a weak D match, TRBD1 (5 bases). Trimming took off 6 bases at V and 2 bases at J, with 11 bases between the two ends. The CDR3 loop spans 14 amino acids. Germline CDR1 is MNHEY and CDR2 is SVGAGI. CDR3 bases: TGTGCCAGCAGACGGGGGGTTGGCAATCAGCCCCAGCATTTT. Amino acid sequence: CASRRGVGNQPQHF.

The chain recombines TRBV7-2 with TRBJ2-1; 9 positions agree with TRBD1. The CDR3 contains 15 residues. V lost 8 bases to trimming and J lost 7 bases; unmatched junction nucleotides: 12. Per the germline V gene, CDR1 is SGHTA and CDR2 is FQGNSA. The CDR3 region has the DNA TGTGCCAGCGCTACAGGGGGCAGATCGGTTAATGAGCAGTTCTTC. The encoded protein is CASATGGRSVNEQFF.

This rearrangement joins TRBV5-1 to TRBJ2-7, with D possibly TRBD2 on 6 matching bases. This CDR3 is built from 18 residues. The germline CDR1 and CDR2 sequences are SGHRS and YFSETQ. V shed 0 bases and J shed 4 bases, with 23 bases lying between them. The CDR3 DNA is TGCGCCAGCAGCTTGGCCGGGGGTTTGATGGGGAGAGGGTACGAGCAGTACTTC. Protein product: CASSLAGGLMGRGYEQYF.

The chain's CDR3 is CASSQGTDQYF. In DNA form, the CDR3 reads TGTGCCAGCAGTCAGGGGACAGATCAGTACTTC. The rearrangement links TRBV6-6 to TRBJ2-4; 7 bases agree with TRBD1. J gave up 12 bases and V 5 bases, and 4 bases lay outside the gene matches. CDR3 length equals 11 residues. Germline-derived CDR1 and CDR2 are MNHNY and SVGAGI (reference sequence).

The sample holds one count of this clone. The rearrangement uses TRBV9 and TRBJ2-1; the match to TRBD2 covers 12 bases. The CDR3 consists of 13 residues. The V gene end was trimmed by 1 base and the J gene end by 10 bases; junction bases not matched to a gene: 0. Germline V CDR1 and CDR2: SGDLS, YYNGEE. The DNA of the CDR3 is TGTGCCAGCAGCGTAACTAGCGGGGGGGAGCAGTTCTTC. This sequence encodes CASSVTSGGEQFF.